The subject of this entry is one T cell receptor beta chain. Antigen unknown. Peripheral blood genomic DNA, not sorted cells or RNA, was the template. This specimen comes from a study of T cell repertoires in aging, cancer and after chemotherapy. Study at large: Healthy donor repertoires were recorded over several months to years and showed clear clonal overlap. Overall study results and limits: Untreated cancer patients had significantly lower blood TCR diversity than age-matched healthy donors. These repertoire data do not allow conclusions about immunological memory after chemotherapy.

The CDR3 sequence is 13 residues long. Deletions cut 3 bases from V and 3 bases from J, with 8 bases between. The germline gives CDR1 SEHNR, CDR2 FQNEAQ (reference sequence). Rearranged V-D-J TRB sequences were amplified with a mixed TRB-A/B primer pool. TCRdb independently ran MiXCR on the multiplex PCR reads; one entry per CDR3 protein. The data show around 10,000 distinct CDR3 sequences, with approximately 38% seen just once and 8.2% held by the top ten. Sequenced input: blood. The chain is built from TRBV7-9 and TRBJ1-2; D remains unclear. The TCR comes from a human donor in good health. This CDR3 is CASSFGEDYGYTF. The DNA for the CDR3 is TGTGCCAGCAGCTTCGGGGAAGACTATGGCTACACCTTC.